Each of the 8 T cell receptor beta chains below was sequenced from the same sample in a study of blood T cell repertoires in COVID-19. TCRdb's copy holds only in-frame clones and misses some; the assay was immunoSEQ multiplex PCR. The top ten hold 5% to 6.5% of the sample, which has roughly 200,000 clones, approximately 90% seen once. The sequencing sample was made of peripheral blood. The receptors were gathered from a man aged 40-55 years with active or convalescent COVID-19.

J is TRBJ1-6 and V is TRBV10-2, with TRBD1 matching 7 bases. The CDR3 is made up of 15 amino acids. V lost 0 bases to trimming and J lost 10 bases; unmatched junction nucleotides: 6. Germline V CDR1 and CDR2: WSHSY, SAAADI. DNA of the CDR3: TGCGCCAGCAGTGAGTCGAGAGACAGGGTCTCACCCCTCCACTTT. It specifies CASSESRDRVSPLHF.

The rearrangement links TRBV19 to TRBJ2-5; possibly TRBD1 for D (6 bases). This CDR3 has 16 residues. Germline CDR1 is LNHDA and CDR2 is SQIVND (reference sequence). V was trimmed by 4 bases and J by 0 bases, leaving 15 bases between them. Written as DNA, the CDR3 is TGTGCCAGTAGTAGCGGACAGCGATCGTACCAAGAGACCCAGTACTTC. It is translated as CASSSGQRSYQETQYF.

A single count supports this clone. The chain couples TRBV2 to TRBJ2-3, with 13 bases lining up with TRBD2. The V gene end was trimmed by 4 bases and the J gene end by 1 base; junction bases not matched to a gene: 2. This CDR3 spans 16 amino acids. The V gene's germline CDR1 is SNHLY and CDR2 FYNNEI. CDR3 loop: CASSGLAGGRTDTQYF. CDR3 coding DNA: TGTGCCAGCAGTGGACTAGCGGGGGGCCGCACAGATACGCAGTATTTT.

The chain links TRBV7-6 to TRBJ2-1, with D possibly being TRBD2 (7 bases). Germline V gene sequence: CDR1 SGHVS, CDR2 FNYEAQ. The V end was cut by 1 base, the J end by 0 bases, with 10 bases between. The CDR3 extends over 16 amino acids. Here the CDR3 DNA reads TGTGCCAGCAGCTTAGAGGGGGGGAGCTCCTACAATGAGCAGTTCTTC. Encoded protein: CASSLEGGSSYNEQFF.

The chain employs TRBV6-5 and TRBJ1-1; D may be TRBD1 (5 bases). The CDR3 loop spans 12 amino acids. Germline V CDR1 and CDR2: MNHEY, SVGAGI. Trimming pared 5 bases from V and 10 bases from J, leaving 14 bases between. The CDR3 DNA is TGTGCCAGCAGTATACTCCGCGGGGGAGCTTTCTTT. Its translation is CASSILRGGAFF.

The CDR3 protein is CASSIDLGTRNEQFF. The CDR3 DNA sequence: TGTGCCAGTAGTATAGATTTGGGGACTAGGAATGAGCAGTTCTTC. This chain uses TRBV19 with TRBJ2-1, with 8 bases matching TRBD2. V gave up 0 bases and J gave up 7 bases; unmatched junction bases: 5. Germline CDR1 is LNHDA and CDR2 is SQIVND (reference sequence). The CDR3 runs 15 residues.

This chain uses TRBV5-6 with TRBJ1-5; 11 bases are shared with TRBD1. Germline CDR1 is SGHDT and CDR2 is YYEEEE. This CDR3 has 19 residues. The V segment lost 2 bases and the J segment 1 base; nucleotides outside the gene matches: 11. The CDR3, as DNA: TGTGCCAGCAGCTTTCCCCGGGACAGGGGGATAGGGAGCAATCAGCCCCAGCATTTT. It encodes CASSFPRDRGIGSNQPQHF.

The CDR3 DNA reads TGTGCCAGCAGCTCCTCCTCAACAATGAACACTGAAGCTTTCTTT. It is translated as CASSSSSTMNTEAFF. This chain uses TRBV21-1 with TRBJ1-1; the table gives TRBD1 as D, unverified against the DNA. TRBV21-1 is a listed pseudogene. The CDR3 loop spans 15 amino acids.